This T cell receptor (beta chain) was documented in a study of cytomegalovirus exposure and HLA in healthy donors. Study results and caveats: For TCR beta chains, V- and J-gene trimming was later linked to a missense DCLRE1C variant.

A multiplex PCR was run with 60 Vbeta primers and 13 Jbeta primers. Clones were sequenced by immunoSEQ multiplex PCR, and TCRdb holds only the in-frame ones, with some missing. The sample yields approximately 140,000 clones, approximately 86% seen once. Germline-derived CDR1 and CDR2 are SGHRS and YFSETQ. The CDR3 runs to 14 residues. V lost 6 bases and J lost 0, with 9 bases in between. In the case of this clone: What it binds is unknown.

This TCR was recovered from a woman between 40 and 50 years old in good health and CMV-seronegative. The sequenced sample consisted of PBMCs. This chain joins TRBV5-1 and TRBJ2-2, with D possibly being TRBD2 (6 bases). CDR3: CASTGLTNTGELFF. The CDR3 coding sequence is TGCGCCAGCACGGGACTGACGAACACCGGGGAGCTGTTTTTT. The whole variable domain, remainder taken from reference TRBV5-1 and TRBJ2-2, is KAGVTQTPRYLIKTRGQQVTLSCSPISGHRSVSWYQQTPGQGLQFLFEYFSETQRNKGNFPGRFSGRQFSNSRSEMNVSTLELGDSALYLCASTGLTNTGELFFGEGSRLTVL.